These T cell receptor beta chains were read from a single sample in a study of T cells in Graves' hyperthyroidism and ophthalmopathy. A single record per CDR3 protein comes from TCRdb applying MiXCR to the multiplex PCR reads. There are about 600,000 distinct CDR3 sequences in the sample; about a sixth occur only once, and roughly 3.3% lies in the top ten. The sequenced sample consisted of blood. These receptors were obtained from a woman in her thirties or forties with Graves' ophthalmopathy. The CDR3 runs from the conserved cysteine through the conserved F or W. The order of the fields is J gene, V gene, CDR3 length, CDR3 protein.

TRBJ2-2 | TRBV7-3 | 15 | CASRSTGSNTGELFF
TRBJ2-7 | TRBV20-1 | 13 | CSATPRGAYEQYF
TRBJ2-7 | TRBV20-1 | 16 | CSARVGGLAGRDEQYF
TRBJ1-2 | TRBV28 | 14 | CASSSSPGSYGYTF
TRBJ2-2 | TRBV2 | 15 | CASSEALGGTGELFF
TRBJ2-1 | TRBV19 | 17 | CASSIQGTSGVLYEQFF
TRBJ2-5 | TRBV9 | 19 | CASSAQSYAYQGDQETQYF
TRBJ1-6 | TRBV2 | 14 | CASSEGQGQSPLHF
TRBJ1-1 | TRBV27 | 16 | CASSSYLGVLNTEAFF
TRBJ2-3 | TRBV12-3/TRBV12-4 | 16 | CASRPNSGGPGDTQYF
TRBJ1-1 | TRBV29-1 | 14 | CSVEEGAVNTEAFF
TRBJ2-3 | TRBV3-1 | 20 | CASSHRRPAGGVSGTDTQYF
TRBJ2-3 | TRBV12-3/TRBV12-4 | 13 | CASSLWEGDTQYF
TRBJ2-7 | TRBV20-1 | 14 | CSAPPAGGTYEQYF
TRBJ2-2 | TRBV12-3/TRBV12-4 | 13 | CASSGLAGRELFF
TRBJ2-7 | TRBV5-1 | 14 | CASSSTPGSYEQYF
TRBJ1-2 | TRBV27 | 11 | CASGDRDGYTF
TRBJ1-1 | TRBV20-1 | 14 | CSAHARVLNTEAFF
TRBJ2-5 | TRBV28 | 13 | CASSSSTSGLRDF
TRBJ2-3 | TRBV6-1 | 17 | CASSSLRDRGLTDTQYF
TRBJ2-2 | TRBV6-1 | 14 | CAGGTGSYTGELFF
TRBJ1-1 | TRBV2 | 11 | CASRWGGEAFF
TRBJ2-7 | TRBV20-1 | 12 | CSATGGPYEQYF
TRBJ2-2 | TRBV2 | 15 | CASSVGTGDTRELFF
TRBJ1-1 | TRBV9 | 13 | CASSVEGYTEAFF
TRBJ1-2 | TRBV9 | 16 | CASSVAPTVKGHGYTF
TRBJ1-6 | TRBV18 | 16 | CASSQRRSSYNSPLHF
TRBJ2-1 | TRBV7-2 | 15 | CASSLLESSYNEQFF